This TCR beta chain was obtained from a study of cytomegalovirus exposure and HLA in healthy donors. About the study: Researchers found that approximately 77% of fewer than 450 genotyped donors fell within the Caucasian-associated ancestry cluster. Study findings and constraints: Most TCR sequences showed up rarely, but some public TCRs showed up in many donors. Upon later analysis, HLA-associated TCR beta chains proved more clonally expanded than other, equally common chains.

13 Jbeta primers and 60 Vbeta primers were used for the PCR. Repertoires were generated with immunoSEQ multiplex PCR, while TCRdb's copy carries only in-frame clones and drops some. The data contain around 130,000 clones, 65% to 90% of them seen just once; the ten biggest clones take up under 3.5%. On this clone itself: Its target is not known.

V lost 8 bases, J lost 6 bases, and 19 bases lay in between. Germline V gene data show CDR1 as SEHNR and CDR2 as FQNEAQ (reference sequence). The CDR3 has 15 residues. Sequences were obtained from PBMCs. This TCR was sampled from a man aged 45-65 years in good health and CMV-seronegative. The gene calls are TRBV7-9 and TRBJ1-4; tentatively, D is TRBD1 (5 bases). DNA for the CDR3: TGTGCCAGCTCGGCGGGGGAGGGGAAGTATGAAAAACTGTTTTTT. Translation gives CASSAGEGKYEKLFF. The full variable domain, with the rest looked up from reference TRBV7-9 and TRBJ1-4, is DTGVSQNPRHKITKRGQNVTFRCDPISEHNRLYWYRQTLGQGPEFLTYFQNEAQLEKSRLLSDRFSAERPKGSFSTLEIQRTEQGDSAMYLCASSAGEGKYEKLFFGSGTQLSVL.